This TCR beta chain emerged from a study of blood T cell repertoires in COVID-19. Study in general: Acute-phase and convalescent COVID-19 samples originated in the United States, Italy and Spain. Sample material is recorded as cDNA or gDNA derived from T cells, B-cell-depleted T cells, or PBMCs.

V trimming: 6 bases; J trimming: 5 bases; junction bases outside the gene matches: 9. Germline loops: CDR1 MDHEN, CDR2 SYDVKM. The CDR3 has 15 amino acids. Per the original data handling: How many nucleated cells were present was estimated from reference gene primer amplification. Some clones are missing from TCRdb's copy, which holds only in-frame ones; the method was immunoSEQ multiplex PCR. V, J and clone size are taken as reported in that table, and D and trimming were inferred from the DNA itself. This sample yields about 140,000 clones, of which 75% to 80% are seen a single time; about 9.4% belongs to the top ten.

Material for sequencing was peripheral blood. The chain has TRBV28 and TRBJ2-5; 10 positions match TRBD1. This TCR was recovered from a woman in her forties or fifties with active or convalescent COVID-19. CDR3 in amino acids: CASRTPGDRGETQYF. The CDR3 nucleotides are TGTGCCAGCAGGACCCCCGGGGACAGGGGTGAGACCCAGTACTTC.